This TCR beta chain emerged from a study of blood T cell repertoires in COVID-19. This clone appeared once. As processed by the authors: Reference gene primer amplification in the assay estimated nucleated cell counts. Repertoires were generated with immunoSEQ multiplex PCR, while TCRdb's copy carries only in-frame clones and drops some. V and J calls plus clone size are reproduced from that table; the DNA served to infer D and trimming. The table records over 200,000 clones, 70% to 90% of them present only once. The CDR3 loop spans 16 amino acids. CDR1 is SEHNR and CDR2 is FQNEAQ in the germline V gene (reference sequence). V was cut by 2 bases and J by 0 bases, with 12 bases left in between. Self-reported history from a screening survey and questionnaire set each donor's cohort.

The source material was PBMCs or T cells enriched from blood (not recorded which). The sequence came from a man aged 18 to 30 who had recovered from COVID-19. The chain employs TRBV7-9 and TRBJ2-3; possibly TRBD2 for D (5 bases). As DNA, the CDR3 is TGTGCCAGCAGCTTACGTGGAGCGGACAGCACAGATACGCAGTATTTT. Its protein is CASSLRGADSTDTQYF.